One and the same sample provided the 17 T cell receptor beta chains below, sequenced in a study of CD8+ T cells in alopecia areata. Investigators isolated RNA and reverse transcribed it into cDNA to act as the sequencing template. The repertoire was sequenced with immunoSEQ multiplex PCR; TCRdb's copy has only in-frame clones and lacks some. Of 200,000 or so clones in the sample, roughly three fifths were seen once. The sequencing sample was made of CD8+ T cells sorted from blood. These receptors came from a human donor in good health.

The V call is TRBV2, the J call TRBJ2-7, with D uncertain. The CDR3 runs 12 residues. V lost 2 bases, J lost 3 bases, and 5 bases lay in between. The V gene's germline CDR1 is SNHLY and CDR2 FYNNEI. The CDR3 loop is CASSERVYEQYF. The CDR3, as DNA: TGTGCCAGCAGTGAACGCGTCTACGAGCAGTACTTC. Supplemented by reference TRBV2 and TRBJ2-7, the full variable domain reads EPEVTQTPSHQVTQMGQEVILRCVPISNHLYFYWYRQILGQKVEFLVSFYNNEISEKSEIFDDQFSVERPDGSNFTLKIRSTKLEDSAMYFCASSERVYEQYFGPGTRLTVT.

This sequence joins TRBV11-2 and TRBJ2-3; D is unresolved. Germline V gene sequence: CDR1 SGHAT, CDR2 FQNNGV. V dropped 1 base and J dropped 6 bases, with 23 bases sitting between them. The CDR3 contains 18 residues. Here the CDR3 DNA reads TGTGCCAGCAGCTTAGGCAGGCTTAAAACATCTCCCCCCGATACGCAGTATTTT. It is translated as CASSLGRLKTSPPDTQYF.

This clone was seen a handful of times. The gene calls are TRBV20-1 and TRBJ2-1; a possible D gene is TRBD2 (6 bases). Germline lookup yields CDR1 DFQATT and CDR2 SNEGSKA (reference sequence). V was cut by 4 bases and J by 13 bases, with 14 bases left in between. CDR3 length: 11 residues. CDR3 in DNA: TGCAGTGCTATCGACGGGAGTGTTCAGTTCTTC. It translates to CSAIDGSVQFF.

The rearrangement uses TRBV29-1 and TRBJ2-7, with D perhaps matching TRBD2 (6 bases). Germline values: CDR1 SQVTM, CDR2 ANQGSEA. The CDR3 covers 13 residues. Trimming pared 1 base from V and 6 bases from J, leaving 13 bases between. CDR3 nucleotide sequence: TGCAGCGTTGAAGCTCGGAGGGGTCTCGAGCAGTACTTC. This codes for CSVEARRGLEQYF.

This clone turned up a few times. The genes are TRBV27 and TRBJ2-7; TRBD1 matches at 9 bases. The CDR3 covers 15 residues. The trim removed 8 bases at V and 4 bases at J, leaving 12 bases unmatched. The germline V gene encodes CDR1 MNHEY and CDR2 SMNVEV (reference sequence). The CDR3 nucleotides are TGTGCCAGCCGCCACCGGACAGGGGCGAGGTACGAGCAGTACTTC. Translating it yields CASRHRTGARYEQYF.

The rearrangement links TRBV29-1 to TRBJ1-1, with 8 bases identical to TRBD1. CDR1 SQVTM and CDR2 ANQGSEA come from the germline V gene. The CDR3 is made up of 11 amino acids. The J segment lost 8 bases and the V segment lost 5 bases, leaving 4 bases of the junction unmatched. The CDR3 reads CSVQTGAEAFF. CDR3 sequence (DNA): TGCAGCGTTCAGACAGGGGCCGAAGCTTTCTTT.

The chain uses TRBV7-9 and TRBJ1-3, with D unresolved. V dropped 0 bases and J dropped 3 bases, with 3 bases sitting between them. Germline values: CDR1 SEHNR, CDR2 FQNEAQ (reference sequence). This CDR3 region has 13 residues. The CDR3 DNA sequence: TGTGCCAGCAGCTTAGCCGTTGGAAACACCATATATTTT. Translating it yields CASSLAVGNTIYF.

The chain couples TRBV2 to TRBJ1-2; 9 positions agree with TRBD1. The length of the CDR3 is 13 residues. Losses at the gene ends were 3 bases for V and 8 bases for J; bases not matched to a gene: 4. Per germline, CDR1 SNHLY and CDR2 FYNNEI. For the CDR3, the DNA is TGTGCCAGCAGTGAGAGGACAGGGGAGGGCTACACCTTC. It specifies CASSERTGEGYTF.

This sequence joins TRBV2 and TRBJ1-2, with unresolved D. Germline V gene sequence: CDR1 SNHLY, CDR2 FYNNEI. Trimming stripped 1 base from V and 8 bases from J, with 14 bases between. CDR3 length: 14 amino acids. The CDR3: CASSEGALSQGYTF. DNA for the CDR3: TGTGCCAGCAGTGAAGGCGCACTGAGTCAGGGCTACACCTTC.

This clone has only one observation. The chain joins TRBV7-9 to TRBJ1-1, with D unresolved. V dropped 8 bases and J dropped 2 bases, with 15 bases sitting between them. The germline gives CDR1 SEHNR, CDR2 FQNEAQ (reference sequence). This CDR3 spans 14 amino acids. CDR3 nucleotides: TGTGCCAGCGGGGATGAACCGATTAACACTGAAGCTTTCTTT. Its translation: CASGDEPINTEAFF.

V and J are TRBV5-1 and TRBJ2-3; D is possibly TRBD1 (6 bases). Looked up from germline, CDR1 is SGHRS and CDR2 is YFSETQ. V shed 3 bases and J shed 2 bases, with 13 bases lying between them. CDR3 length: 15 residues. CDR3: CASSYGDTNTDTQYF. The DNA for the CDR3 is TGCGCCAGCAGCTATGGGGACACAAACACAGATACGCAGTATTTT.

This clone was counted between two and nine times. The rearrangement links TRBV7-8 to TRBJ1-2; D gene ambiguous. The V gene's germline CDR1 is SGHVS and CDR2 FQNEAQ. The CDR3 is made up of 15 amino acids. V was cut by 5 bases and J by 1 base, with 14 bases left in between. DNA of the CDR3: TGTGCCAGCAGCCAGAGGGCTTCAGATAACTATGGCTACACCTTC. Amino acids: CASSQRASDNYGYTF.

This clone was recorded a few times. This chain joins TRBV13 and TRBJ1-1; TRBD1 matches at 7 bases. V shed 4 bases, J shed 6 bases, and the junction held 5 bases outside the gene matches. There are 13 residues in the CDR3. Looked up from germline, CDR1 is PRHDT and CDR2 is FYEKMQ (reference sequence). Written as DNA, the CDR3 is TGTGCCAGCAGCTCGACAGGGCGGGCTGAAGCTTTCTTT. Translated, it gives CASSSTGRAEAFF.

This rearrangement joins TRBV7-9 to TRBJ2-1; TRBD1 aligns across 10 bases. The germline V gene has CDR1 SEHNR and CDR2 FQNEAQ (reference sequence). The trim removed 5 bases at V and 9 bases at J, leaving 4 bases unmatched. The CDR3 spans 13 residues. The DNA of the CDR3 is TGTGCCAGCAGCGGCGGGACAGGGGTTGAGCAGTTCTTC. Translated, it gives CASSGGTGVEQFF.

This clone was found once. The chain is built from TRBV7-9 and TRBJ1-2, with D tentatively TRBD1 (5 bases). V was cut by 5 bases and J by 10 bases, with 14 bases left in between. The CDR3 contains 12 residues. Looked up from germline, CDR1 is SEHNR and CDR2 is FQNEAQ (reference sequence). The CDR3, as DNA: TGTGCCAGCAGCCCGGGACTGAGTGACTACACCTTC. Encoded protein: CASSPGLSDYTF.

The DNA for the CDR3 is TGCAGCACCCTGGGGGTAAAGGACGAGCAGTACTTC. Its translation is CSTLGVKDEQYF. The chain couples TRBV29-1 to TRBJ2-7; D assignment may be TRBD1 or TRBD2 (5 bases each). Germline CDR1 reads SQVTM; CDR2 reads ANQGSEA. V was shortened by 8 bases and J by 5 bases, with 16 bases between the two germline ends. The CDR3 sequence is 12 residues long.

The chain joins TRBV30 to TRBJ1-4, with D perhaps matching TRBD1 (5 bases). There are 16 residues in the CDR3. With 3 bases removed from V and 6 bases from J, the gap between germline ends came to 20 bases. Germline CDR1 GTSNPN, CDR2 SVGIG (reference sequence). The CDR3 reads CAWSELQGGWDEKLFF. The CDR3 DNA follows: TGTGCCTGGAGCGAACTTCAGGGAGGCTGGGATGAAAAACTGTTTTTT.